The clone carrying this T cell receptor (beta chain) was seen only a few times. This entry belongs to a study of read filtering for tumor transcriptome and immune sequencing. As for the study in general: Among patients, 17 to 20 were male and around 15 female, aged about 45 to 85 (mean approximately 62). RNA-seq yielded only about 75 to 1,300 TCR reads, IR-seq about 3.5 to 11 million.

This CDR3 spans 13 amino acids. Germline-derived CDR1 and CDR2 are LNHDA and SQIVND (reference sequence). Deletions cut 8 bases from V and 0 bases from J, with 9 bases between. From approximately 400 ng of RNA, a library with molecular barcoded alpha/delta and beta/gamma adaptors was made. TCRdb re-derived calls from the reads in MiXCR, one entry per CDR3 protein. This sample yields roughly 130,000 distinct CDR3 sequences, of which about an eighth are seen a single time; 8% to 13% belongs to the top ten. Sequencing used a population of CD138-negative cells sorted from bone marrow. The origin of this receptor is a donor at least 40 years old with multiple myeloma. This chain joins TRBV19 and TRBJ2-3; perhaps TRBD2 as D (6 bases). The CDR3 nucleotides read TGTGCCAGTGACAGCGGGAGCACAGATACGCAGTATTTT. This encodes CASDSGSTDTQYF.